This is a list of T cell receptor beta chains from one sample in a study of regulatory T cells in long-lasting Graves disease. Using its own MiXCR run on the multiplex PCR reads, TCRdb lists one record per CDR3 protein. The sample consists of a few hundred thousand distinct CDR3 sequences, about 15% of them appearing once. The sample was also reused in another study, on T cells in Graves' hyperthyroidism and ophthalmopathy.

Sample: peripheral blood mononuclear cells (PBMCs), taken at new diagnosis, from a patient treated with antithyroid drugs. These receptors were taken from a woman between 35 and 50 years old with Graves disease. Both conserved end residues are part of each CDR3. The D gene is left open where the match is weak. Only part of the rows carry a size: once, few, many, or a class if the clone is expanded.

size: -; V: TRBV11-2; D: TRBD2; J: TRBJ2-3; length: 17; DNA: TGTGCCAGCAGCTTAGGACGGACTAGCGGGAGCGCAGATACGCAGTATTTT; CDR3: CASSLGRTSGSADTQYF
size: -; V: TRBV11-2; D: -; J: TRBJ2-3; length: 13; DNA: TGTGCCAGCAGCTTAGGGTCCCAAACCTCGTTGAATTTT; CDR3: CASSLGSQTSLNF
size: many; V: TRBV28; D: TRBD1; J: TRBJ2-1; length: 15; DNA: TGTGCCAGCAGTTTACCGGGACAGGGGGCTCACGAGCAGTTCTTC; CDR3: CASSLPGQGAHEQFF
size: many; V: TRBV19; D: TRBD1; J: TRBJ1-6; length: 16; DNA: TGTGCCAGTAGTATCGGAGGGGGCAGTTTGAATTCACCCCTCCACTTT; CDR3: CASSIGGGSLNSPLHF
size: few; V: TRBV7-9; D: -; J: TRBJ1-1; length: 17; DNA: TGTGCCAGCAGCTTAGCGGGGGCCATCCAAGTAAACACTGAAGCTTTCTTT; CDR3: CASSLAGAIQVNTEAFF
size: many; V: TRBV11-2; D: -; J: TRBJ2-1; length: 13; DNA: TGTGCCAGCAGCCCGTCGAAGGGGGGCCCTTGTAACTTC; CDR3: CASSPSKGGPCNF
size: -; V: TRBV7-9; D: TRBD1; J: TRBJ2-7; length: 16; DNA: TGTGCCAGCAGCTTAGCGCCCGGGACAGGGGGCTACGAGCAGTACTTC; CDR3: CASSLAPGTGGYEQYF
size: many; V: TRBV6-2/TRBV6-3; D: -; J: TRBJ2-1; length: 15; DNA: TGTGCCAGCACGTTCGACCCGATGGGTTACAATGAGCAGTTCTTC; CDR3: CASTFDPMGYNEQFF
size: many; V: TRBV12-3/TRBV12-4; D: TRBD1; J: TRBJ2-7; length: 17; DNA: TGTGCCAGCAGTCAACACCGACAGGGGGCGGTTTCCTACGAGCAGTACTTC; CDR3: CASSQHRQGAVSYEQYF
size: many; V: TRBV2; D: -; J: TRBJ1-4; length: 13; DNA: TGTGCCAGCAGTGGTCGGACTTTCGAAAAACTGTTTTTT; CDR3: CASSGRTFEKLFF
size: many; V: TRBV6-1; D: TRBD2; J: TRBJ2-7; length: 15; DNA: TGTGCCAGCAGTGAAAGGACTAGCGGGAGTTACGAGCAGTACTTC; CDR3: CASSERTSGSYEQYF
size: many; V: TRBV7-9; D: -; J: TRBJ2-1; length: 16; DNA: TGTGCCAGCAGCTTAGGGGTACAGGTTCCCTACAATGAGCAGTTCTTC; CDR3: CASSLGVQVPYNEQFF
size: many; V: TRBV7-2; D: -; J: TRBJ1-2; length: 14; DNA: TGTGCCAGCAGCTTAGCCGCGGGGTTCCATGGCTACACCTTC; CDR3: CASSLAAGFHGYTF
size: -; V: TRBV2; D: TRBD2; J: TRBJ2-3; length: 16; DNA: TGTGCCAGCAGTGAAGGGACTAGCGGGGGTATAGATACGCAGTATTTT; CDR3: CASSEGTSGGIDTQYF
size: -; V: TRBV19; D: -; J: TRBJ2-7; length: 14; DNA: TGTGCCAGTAGTATTACAGGGAGCTCCTACGAGCAGTACTTC; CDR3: CASSITGSSYEQYF
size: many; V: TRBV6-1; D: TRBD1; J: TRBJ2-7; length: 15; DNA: TGTGCCAGCAGCCTCGGGACAGGGAATAACTACGAGCAGTACTTC; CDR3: CASSLGTGNNYEQYF
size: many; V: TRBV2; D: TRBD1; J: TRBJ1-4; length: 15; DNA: TGTGCCAGCAGTAACAGGGGAGGGGCTAATGAAAAACTGTTTTTT; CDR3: CASSNRGGANEKLFF
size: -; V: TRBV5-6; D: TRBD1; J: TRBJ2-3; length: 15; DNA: TGTGCCAGCAGCATCGTCGGGACAGGTACAGATACGCAGTATTTT; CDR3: CASSIVGTGTDTQYF
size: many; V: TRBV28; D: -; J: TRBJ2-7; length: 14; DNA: TGTGCCAGCAGGCGTGGGAACTCTTTATACGAGCAGTACTTC; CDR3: CASRRGNSLYEQYF
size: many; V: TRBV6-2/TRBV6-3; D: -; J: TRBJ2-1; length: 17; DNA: TGTGCCAGCAGTTACTCGAGTCCGGGAGCACTCTACAATGAGCAGTTCTTC; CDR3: CASSYSSPGALYNEQFF
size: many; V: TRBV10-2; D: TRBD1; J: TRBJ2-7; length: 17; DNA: TGCGCCAGCAGTGAGTCTTCAGGGGGCGGCCGTGTTTACGAGCAGTACTTC; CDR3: CASSESSGGGRVYEQYF
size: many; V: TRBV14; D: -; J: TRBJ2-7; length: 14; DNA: TGTGCCAGCAGCCAAGATGTTGGGAGCTACGAGCAGTACTTC; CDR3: CASSQDVGSYEQYF
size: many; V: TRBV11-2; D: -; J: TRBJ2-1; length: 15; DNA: TGTGCCAGCAGCTTAGAAGGGAATTCCTACAATGAGCAGTTCTTC; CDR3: CASSLEGNSYNEQFF
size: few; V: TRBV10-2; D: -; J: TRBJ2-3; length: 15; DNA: TGCGCCAGCAGTGAGCCACTCAAGTCCTCAGATACGCAGTATTTT; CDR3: CASSEPLKSSDTQYF
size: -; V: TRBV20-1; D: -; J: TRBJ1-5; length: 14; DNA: TGCAGTGCTAGAGGATGGGCAGGGGATCAGCCCCAGCATTTT; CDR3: CSARGWAGDQPQHF
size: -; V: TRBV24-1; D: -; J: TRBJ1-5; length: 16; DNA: TGTGCCACCAGTGATTTGCGCAGGTCCCGGGATCAGCCCCAGCATTTT; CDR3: CATSDLRRSRDQPQHF
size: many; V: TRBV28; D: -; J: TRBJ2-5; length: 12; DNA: TGTGCCAGCAGCTTATCAAAAGAGACCCAGTACTTC; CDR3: CASSLSKETQYF
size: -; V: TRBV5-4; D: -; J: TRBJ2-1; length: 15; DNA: TGTGCCAGCAGCTTGGCCGTTAGCGAATGGGATGAGCAGTTCTTC; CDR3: CASSLAVSEWDEQFF
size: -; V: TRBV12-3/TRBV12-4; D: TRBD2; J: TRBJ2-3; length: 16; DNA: TGTGCCAGCAGTCGGGGACTAGCGGGACCCACAGATACGCAGTATTTT; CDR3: CASSRGLAGPTDTQYF
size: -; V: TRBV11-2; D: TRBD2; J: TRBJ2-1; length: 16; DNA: TGTGCCAGCAGTGGGACTAGCGCTGGCTCCTACAATGAGCAGTTCTTC; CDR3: CASSGTSAGSYNEQFF
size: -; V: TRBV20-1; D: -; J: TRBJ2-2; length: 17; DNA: TGCAGTGCAAGACCAACCCCAGGGCGGGGTGAAGCCGGGGAGCTGTTTTTT; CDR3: CSARPTPGRGEAGELFF
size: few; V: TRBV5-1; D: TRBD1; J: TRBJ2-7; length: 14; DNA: TGCGCCAGCAGCTTCGGGACAGGGATTTACGAGCAGTACTTC; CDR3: CASSFGTGIYEQYF
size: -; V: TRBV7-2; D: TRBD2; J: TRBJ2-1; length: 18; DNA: TGTGCCAGCAGCTCACTAGCGGGAGAGAGGGGGGGCTACAATGAGCAGTTCTTC; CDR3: CASSSLAGERGGYNEQFF
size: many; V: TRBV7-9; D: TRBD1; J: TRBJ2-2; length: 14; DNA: TGTGCCAGCAGCACACAGGGGGCTAGCGGGGAGCTGTTTTTT; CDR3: CASSTQGASGELFF
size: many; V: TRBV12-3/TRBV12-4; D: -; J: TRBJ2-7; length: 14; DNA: TGTGCCAGCAGTTCTATCGACCTGAGGCTATCGTTAATATTC; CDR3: CASSSIDLRLSLIF
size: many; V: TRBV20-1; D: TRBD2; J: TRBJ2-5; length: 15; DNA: TGCAGTGCTAGACGGGTAGCGGGGTCCCAAGAGACCCAGTACTTC; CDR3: CSARRVAGSQETQYF
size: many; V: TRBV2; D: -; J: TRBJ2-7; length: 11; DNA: TGTGCCAGCCTCCGTACCTACGAGCAGTACTTC; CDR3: CASLRTYEQYF
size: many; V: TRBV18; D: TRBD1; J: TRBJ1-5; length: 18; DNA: TGTGCCAGCTACAGGACAGGGGCGTTCAGCTATAGCAATCAGCCCCAGCATTTT; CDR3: CASYRTGAFSYSNQPQHF
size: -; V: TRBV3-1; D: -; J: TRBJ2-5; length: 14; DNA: TGTGCCAGCAGCCTACCCGGGTCGTTCGAGACCCAGTACTTC; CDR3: CASSLPGSFETQYF
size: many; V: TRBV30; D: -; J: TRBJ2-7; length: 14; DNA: TGTGCCTGGAGTGTACGGGCAGGCGTCTACGAGCAGTACTTC; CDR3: CAWSVRAGVYEQYF
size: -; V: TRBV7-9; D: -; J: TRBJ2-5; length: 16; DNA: TGTGCCAGCAGCTTTGGGGGCGAAGGCGGTCAAGAGACCCAGTACTTC; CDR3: CASSFGGEGGQETQYF
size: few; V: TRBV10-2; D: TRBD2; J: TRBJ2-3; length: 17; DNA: TGCGCCAGCAGTGAGTCGTGGGCTAGCGGGAGGTCAGATACGCAGTATTTT; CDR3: CASSESWASGRSDTQYF